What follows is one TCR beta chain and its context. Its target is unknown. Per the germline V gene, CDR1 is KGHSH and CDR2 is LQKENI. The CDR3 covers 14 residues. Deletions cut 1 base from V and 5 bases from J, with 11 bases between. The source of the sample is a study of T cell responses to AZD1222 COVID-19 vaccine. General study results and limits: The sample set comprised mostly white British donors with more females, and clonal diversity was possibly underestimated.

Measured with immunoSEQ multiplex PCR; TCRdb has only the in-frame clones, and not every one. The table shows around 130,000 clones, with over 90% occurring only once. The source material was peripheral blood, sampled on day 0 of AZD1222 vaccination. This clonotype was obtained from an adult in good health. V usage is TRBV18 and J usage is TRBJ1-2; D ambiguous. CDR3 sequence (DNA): TGTGCCAGCTCACCACTGGAAGCTGATTATGGCTACACCTTC. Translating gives CASSPLEADYGYTF.